This T cell receptor beta chain was identified in a study of graft-versus-host responses after intestinal transplantation. Germline trimming cut 2 bases from V and 5 bases from J; bases unmatched to any gene: 3. CDR3 length: 13 amino acids. CDR1 is SGHRS and CDR2 is YFSETQ in the germline V gene. Study-wide results and caveats: GvH clones turned up in recipient marrow; some had shown up first in ileum or blood.

Generated by immunoSEQ multiplex PCR, the TCRdb table keeps only in-frame clones and is missing some. The sample lists 20,000 to 25,000 clones; 55% to 70% were seen once. Here the sequenced sample was alloreactive CD4+ T cells from a mixed lymphocyte reaction culture, taken before intestinal transplant. Subset reported: CFSE-low proliferating T cells sorted from approximately 6-day pre-transplant mixed lymphocyte reaction (GvH or HvG direction). The clonotype originates from a human patient who received an intestinal transplant. This chain joins TRBV5-1 and TRBJ1-2; 7 bases agree with TRBD1. The CDR3 protein is CASSLSGGYGYTF. The CDR3 nucleotides are TGCGCCAGCAGCTTATCAGGGGGATATGGCTACACCTTC.